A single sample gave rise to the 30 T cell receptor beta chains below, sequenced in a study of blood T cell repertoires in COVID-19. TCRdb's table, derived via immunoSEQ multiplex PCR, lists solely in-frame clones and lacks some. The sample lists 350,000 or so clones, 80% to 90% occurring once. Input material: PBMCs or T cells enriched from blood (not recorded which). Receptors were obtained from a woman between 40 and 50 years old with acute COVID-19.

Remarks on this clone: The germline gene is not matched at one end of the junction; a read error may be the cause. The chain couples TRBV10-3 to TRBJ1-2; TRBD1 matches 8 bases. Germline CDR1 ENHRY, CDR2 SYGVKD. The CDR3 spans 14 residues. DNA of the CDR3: TGTGCCATCAGCAATCATCTGGACAGGGCCGTTTTCGCCTTC. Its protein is CAISNHLDRAVFAF.

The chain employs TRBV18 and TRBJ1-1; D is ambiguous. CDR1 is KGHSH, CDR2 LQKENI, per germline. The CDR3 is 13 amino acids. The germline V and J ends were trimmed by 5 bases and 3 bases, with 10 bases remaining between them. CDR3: CASSYSGDTEAFF. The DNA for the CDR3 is TGTGCCAGCTCATACAGCGGGGACACTGAAGCTTTCTTT.

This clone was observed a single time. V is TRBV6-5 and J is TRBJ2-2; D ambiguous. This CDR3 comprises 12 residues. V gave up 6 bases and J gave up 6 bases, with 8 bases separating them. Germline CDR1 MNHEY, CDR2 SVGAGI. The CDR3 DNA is TGTGCCAGCAGCTTCCAGGCCGGGGAGCTGTTTTTT. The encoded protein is CASSFQAGELFF.

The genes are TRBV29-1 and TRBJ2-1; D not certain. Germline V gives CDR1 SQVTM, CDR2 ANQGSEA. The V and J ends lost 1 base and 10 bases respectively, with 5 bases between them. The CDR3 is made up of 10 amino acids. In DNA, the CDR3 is TGCAGCGTTGAAGTTCAAGAGCAGTTCTTC. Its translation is CSVEVQEQFF.

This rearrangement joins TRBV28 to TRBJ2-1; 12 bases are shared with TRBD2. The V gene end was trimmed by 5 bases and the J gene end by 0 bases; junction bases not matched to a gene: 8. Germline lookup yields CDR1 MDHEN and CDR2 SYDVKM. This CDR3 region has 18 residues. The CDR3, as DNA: TGTGCCAGCAGTACCGGGACTAGCGGGTTGAGCTCCTACAATGAGCAGTTCTTC. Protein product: CASSTGTSGLSSYNEQFF.

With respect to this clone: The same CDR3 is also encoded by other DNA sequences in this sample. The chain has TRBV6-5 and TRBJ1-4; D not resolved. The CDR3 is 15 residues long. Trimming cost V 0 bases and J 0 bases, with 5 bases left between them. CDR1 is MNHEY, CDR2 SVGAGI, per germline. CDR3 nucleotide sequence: TGTGCCAGCAGTTACTCGGGAGCAACTAATGAAAAACTGTTTTTT. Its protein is CASSYSGATNEKLFF.

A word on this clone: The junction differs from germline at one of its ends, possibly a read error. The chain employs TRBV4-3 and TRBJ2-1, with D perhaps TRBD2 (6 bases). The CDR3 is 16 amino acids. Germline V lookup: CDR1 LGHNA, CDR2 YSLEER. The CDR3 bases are TGCGCCAGCAGCCAAGAGTGGACGGGGACTTACAGTGAGCAGTTCTTC. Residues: CASSQEWTGTYSEQFF.

The CDR3 sequence is CATSELSGRFQETQYF. CDR3 sequence (DNA): TGTGCCACCAGTGAACTTAGCGGGAGGTTCCAAGAGACCCAGTACTTC. The chain employs TRBV24-1 and TRBJ2-5; 10 bases match TRBD2. J was trimmed by 1 base and V by 4 bases; bases with no gene match: 5. Germline V gene sequence: CDR1 KGHDR, CDR2 SFDVKD. This CDR3 spans 16 amino acids.

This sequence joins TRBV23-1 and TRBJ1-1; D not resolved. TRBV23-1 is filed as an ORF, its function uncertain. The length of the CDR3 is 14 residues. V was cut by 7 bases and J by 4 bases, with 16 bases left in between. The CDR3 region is CASIPEWSGTEAFF. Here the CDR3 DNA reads TGCGCCAGCATTCCGGAGTGGTCTGGCACTGAAGCTTTCTTT.

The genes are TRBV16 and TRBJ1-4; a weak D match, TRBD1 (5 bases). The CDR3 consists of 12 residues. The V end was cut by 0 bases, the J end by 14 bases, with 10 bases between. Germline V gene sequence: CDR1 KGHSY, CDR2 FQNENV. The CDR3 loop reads CASSQSRDSLFF. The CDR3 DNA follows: TGTGCCAGCAGCCAATCTAGGGACTCCCTGTTTTTT.

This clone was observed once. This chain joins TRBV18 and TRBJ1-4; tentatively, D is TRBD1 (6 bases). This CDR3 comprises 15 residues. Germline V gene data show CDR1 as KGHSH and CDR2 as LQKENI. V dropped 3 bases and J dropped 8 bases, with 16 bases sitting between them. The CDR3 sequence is CASSPDLQGFEKLFF. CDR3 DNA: TGTGCCAGCTCACCGGATTTACAGGGATTCGAAAAACTGTTTTTT. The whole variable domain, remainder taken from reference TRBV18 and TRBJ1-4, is NAGVMQNPRHLVRRRGQEARLRCSPMKGHSHVYWYRQLPEEGLKFMVYLQKENIIDESGMPKERFSAEFPKEGPSILRIQQVVRGDSAAYFCASSPDLQGFEKLFFGSGTQLSVL.

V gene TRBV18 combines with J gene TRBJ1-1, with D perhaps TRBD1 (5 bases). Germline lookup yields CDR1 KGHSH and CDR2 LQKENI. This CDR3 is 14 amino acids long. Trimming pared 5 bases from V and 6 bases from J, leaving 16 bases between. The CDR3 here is CASSSVSRDSEAFF. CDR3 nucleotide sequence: TGTGCCAGCTCATCTGTATCCCGGGACTCTGAAGCTTTCTTT.

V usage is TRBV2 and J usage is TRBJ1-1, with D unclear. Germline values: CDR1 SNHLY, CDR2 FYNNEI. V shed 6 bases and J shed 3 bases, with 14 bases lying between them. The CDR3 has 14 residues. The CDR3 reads CASSSRVSDTEAFF. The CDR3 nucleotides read TGTGCCAGCAGCTCGCGGGTATCGGACACTGAAGCTTTCTTT.

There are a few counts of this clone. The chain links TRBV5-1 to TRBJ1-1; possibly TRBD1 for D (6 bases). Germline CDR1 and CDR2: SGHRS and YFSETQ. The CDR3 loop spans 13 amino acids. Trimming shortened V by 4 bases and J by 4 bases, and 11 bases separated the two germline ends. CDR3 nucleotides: TGCGCCAGCAGCGCGGCGGGGGCCACTGAAGCTTTCTTT. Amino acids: CASSAAGATEAFF.

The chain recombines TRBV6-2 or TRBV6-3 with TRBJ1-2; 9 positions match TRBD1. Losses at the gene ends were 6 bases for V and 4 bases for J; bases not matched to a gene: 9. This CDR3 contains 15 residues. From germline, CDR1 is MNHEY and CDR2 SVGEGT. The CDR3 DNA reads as TGTGCCAGCAGGTACAGGGGGCGATCCAGCTATGGCTACACCTTC. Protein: CASRYRGRSSYGYTF.

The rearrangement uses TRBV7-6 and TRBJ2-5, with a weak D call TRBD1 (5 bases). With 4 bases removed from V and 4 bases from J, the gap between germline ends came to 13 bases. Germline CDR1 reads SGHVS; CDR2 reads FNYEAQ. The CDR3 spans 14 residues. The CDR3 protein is CASSSRGLGETQYF. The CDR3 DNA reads TGTGCCAGCAGCTCAAGGGGTTTAGGAGAGACCCAGTACTTC.

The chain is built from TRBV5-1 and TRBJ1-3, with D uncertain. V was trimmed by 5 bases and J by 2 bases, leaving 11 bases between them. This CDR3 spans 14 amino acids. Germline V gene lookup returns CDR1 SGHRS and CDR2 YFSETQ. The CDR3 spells CASSHDGAGNTIYF. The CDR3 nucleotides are TGCGCCAGCAGTCATGACGGAGCTGGAAACACCATATATTTT. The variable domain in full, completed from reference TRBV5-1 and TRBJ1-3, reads KAGVTQTPRYLIKTRGQQVTLSCSPISGHRSVSWYQQTPGQGLQFLFEYFSETQRNKGNFPGRFSGRQFSNSRSEMNVSTLELGDSALYLCASSHDGAGNTIYFGEGSWLTVV.

The CDR3 bases are TGTGCCGGCTCGAACAGGGAGAACACTGAAGCTTTCTTT. The encoded protein is CAGSNRENTEAFF. This chain connects TRBV19 to TRBJ1-1; D may be TRBD1 (6 bases). V was cut by 11 bases and J by 1 base, with 14 bases left in between. The CDR3 is made up of 13 amino acids. In germline, CDR1 is LNHDA, CDR2 SQIVND (reference sequence).

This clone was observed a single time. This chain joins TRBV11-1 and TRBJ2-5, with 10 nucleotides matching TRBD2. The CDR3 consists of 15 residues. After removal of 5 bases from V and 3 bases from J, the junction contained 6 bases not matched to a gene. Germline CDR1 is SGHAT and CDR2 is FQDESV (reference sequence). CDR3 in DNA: TGTGCCAGCAGCCGGACTAGCGGTTTAAAAGAGACCCAGTACTTC. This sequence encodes CASSRTSGLKETQYF.

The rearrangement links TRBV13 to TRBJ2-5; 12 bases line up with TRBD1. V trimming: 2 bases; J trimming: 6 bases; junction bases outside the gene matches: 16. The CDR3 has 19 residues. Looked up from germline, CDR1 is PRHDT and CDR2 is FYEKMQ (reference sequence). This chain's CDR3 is CASSLSVLRDRGLVKTQYF. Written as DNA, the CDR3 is TGTGCCAGCAGCTTAAGTGTCCTTCGGGACAGGGGGCTGGTAAAGACCCAGTACTTC.

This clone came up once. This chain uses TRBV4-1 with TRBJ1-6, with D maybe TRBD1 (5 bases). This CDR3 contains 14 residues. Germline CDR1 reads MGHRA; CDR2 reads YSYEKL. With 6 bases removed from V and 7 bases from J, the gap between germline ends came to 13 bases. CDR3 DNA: TGCGCCAGCAGGCGTTGGCCAGGGAATTCACCCCTCCACTTT. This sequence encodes CASRRWPGNSPLHF.

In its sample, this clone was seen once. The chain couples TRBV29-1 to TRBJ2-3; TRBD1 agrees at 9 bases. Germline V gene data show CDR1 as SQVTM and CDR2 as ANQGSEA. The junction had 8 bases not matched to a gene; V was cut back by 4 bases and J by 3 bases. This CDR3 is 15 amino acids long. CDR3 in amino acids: CSVARDRESTDTQYF. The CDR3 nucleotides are TGCAGCGTTGCCCGGGACAGGGAATCGACAGATACGCAGTATTTT.

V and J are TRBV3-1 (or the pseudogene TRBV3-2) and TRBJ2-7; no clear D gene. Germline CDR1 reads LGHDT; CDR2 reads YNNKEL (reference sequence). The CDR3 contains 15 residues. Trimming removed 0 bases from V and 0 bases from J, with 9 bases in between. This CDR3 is CASSQDGVLSYEQYF. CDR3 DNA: TGTGCCAGCAGCCAAGACGGAGTACTCTCCTACGAGCAGTACTTC.

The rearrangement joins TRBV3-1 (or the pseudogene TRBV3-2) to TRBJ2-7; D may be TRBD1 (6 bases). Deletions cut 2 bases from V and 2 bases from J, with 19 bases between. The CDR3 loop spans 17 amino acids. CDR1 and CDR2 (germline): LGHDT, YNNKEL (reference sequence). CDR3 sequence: CASSQFPSGTNAYEQYF. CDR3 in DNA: TGTGCCAGCAGCCAATTCCCCTCCGGGACAAACGCCTACGAGCAGTACTTC.

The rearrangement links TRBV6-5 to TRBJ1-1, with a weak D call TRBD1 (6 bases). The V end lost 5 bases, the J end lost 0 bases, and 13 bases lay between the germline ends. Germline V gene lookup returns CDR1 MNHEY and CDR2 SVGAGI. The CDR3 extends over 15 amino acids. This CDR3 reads CASSLRTAMNTEAFF. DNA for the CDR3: TGTGCCAGCAGTCTCCGGACAGCAATGAACACTGAAGCTTTCTTT.

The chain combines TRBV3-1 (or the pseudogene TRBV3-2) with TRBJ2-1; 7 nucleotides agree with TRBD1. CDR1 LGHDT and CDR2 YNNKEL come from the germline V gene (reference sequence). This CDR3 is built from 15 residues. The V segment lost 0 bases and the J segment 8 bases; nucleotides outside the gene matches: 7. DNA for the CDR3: TGTGCCAGCAGCCAAGAAAGGGGGCGCATCGATGAGCAGTTCTTC. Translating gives CASSQERGRIDEQFF.

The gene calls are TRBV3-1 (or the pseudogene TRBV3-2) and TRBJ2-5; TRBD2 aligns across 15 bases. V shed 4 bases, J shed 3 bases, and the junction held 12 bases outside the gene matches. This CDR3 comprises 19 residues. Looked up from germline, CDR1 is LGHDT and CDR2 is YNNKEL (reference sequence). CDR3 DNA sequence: TGTGCCAGCAGCCTCCCCCGGGGGACTAGCGGGGGGAGAGAAGAGACCCAGTACTTC. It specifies CASSLPRGTSGGREETQYF.

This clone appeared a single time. The CDR3 reads CASSQSGRPGEDTQYF. As DNA, the CDR3 is TGTGCCAGCAGCCAAAGCGGGAGGCCCGGGGAAGATACGCAGTATTTT. This chain uses TRBV3-1 (or the pseudogene TRBV3-2) with TRBJ2-3; 9 bases agree with TRBD2. In germline, CDR1 is LGHDT, CDR2 YNNKEL (reference sequence). This CDR3 comprises 16 residues. Trimming at V came to 2 bases and at J to 5 bases, leaving 8 bases not matched to a gene.

The CDR3 loop is CATSRAWGQLANTGELFF. The CDR3 DNA sequence: TGTGCCACCAGCAGGGCCTGGGGACAGCTCGCGAACACCGGGGAGCTGTTTTTT. This chain connects TRBV15 to TRBJ2-2; 7 bases are a match to TRBD1. This CDR3 has 18 amino acids. With V trimmed by 3 bases and J by 0 bases, 10 bases remained unmatched. The germline gives CDR1 LNHNV, CDR2 YYDKDF (reference sequence).

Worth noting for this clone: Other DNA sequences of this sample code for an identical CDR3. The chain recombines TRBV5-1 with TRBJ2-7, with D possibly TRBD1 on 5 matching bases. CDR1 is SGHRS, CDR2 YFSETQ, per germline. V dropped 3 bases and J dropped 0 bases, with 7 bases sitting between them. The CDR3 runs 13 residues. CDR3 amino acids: CASSSDNSYEQYF. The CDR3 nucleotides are TGCGCCAGCAGCTCGGACAACTCCTACGAGCAGTACTTC.